This entry describes one T cell receptor (beta chain). Its antigen is unknown. The CDR3 runs to 14 residues. V gave up 3 bases and J gave up 2 bases, with 11 bases separating them. From germline, CDR1 is MDHEN and CDR2 SYDVKM. This entry belongs to a study of OX40 agonist ivuxolimab in advanced cancers. General observations from the study: CD8+ T cells (on average) carried more expanded clones than CD4+ T cells. Clonal expansion was seen in CD4+ and CD8+ blood T cells by week 6 at 0.1 to 3.0 mg/kg.

Repertoires were generated with immunoSEQ multiplex PCR, while TCRdb's copy carries only in-frame clones and drops some. The sample has about 39,000 clones; 90% to 95% are singletons. The sequence was obtained from an adult with an advanced solid tumor such as melanoma, head and neck, liver or kidney cancer. The specimen comprised CD4+ or CD8+ T cells sorted from blood, sampled in a trial of the OX40 agonist ivuxolimab. The chain recombines TRBV28 with TRBJ2-7, with a tentative D call TRBD1 (6 bases). CDR3 sequence: CASSFRGLTYEQYF. The CDR3, as DNA: TGTGCCAGCAGTTTCAGGGGTTTAACCTACGAGCAGTACTTC.